These 22 T cell receptor beta chains were sequenced from one sample in a study of cytomegalovirus exposure and HLA in healthy donors. Generated by immunoSEQ multiplex PCR, the TCRdb table keeps only in-frame clones and is missing some. The sample holds about 400,000 clones, roughly 85% seen once. The sample consisted of PBMCs. All receptors come from a woman under 30 in good health and CMV-seronegative.

This clone was counted a single time. V usage is TRBV27 and J usage is TRBJ2-3; TRBD2 is a possible D gene (5 bases). The V gene's germline CDR1 is MNHEY and CDR2 SMNVEV (reference sequence). This CDR3 is built from 15 residues. V was shortened by 6 bases and J by 4 bases, with 17 bases between the two germline ends. CDR3 residues: CASSLELVAADTQYF. The CDR3 nucleotides are TGTGCCAGCAGCCTTGAACTAGTGGCAGCAGATACGCAGTATTTT.

The chain couples TRBV29-1 to TRBJ2-7; 7 bases are a match to TRBD1. The CDR3 runs 15 residues. CDR1 SQVTM and CDR2 ANQGSEA come from the germline V gene. V trimming: 3 bases; J trimming: 4 bases; junction bases outside the gene matches: 12. CDR3 in amino acids: CSVEVPGQTPYEQYF. CDR3 DNA: TGCAGCGTTGAGGTCCCGGGACAGACCCCATACGAGCAGTACTTC.

The chain links TRBV30 to TRBJ1-2; 8 bases map to TRBD1. V lost 0 bases and J lost 5; bases outside the gene matches: 8. This CDR3 has 15 residues. Germline V gene data show CDR1 as GTSNPN and CDR2 as SVGIG (reference sequence). Here the CDR3 DNA reads TGTGCCTGGAGTGTAACCACAGGGGGAGGTTATGGCTACACCTTC. Its translation is CAWSVTTGGGYGYTF.

V and J are TRBV5-1 and TRBJ2-1; D might be TRBD1 (5 bases). The CDR3 extends over 15 amino acids. CDR1 is SGHRS and CDR2 is YFSETQ in the germline V gene. V shed 0 bases and J shed 5 bases, with 12 bases lying between them. CDR3 sequence: CASSLGAGYNNEQFF. CDR3 sequence (DNA): TGCGCCAGCAGCTTGGGAGCAGGGTACAACAATGAGCAGTTCTTC.

The chain combines TRBV30 with TRBJ1-5, with TRBD1 identical over 10 bases. Germline V gives CDR1 GTSNPN, CDR2 SVGIG (reference sequence). The V gene end was trimmed by 5 bases and the J gene end by 6 bases; junction bases not matched to a gene: 10. CDR3 length: 15 residues. CDR3 residues: CAWAYDRGQSQPQHF. The CDR3 coding sequence is TGTGCCTGGGCTTATGACAGGGGGCAAAGTCAGCCCCAGCATTTT.

The chain recombines TRBV5-1 with TRBJ1-1; 10 nucleotides agree with TRBD1. J was trimmed by 1 base and V by 4 bases; bases with no gene match: 4. The CDR3 runs 15 residues. Germline V gives CDR1 SGHRS, CDR2 YFSETQ. CDR3 in DNA: TGCGCCAGCAGCCCCAGACAGGGGGCGAACACTGAAGCTTTCTTT. Its protein product is CASSPRQGANTEAFF.

This chain connects TRBV7-6 to TRBJ2-1; TRBD1 aligns across 10 bases. CDR1 and CDR2 from the germline V gene are SGHVS and FNYEAQ. This CDR3 is built from 17 residues. Losses at the gene ends were 5 bases for V and 8 bases for J; bases not matched to a gene: 15. CDR3 bases: TGTGCCAGCAGCCCCTCCCCGGGACAGGGGTTAAAGGATGAGCAGTTCTTC. Translation: CASSPSPGQGLKDEQFF.

The chain links TRBV27 to TRBJ1-2; tentative D call: TRBD1 (5 bases). Germline-derived CDR1 and CDR2 are MNHEY and SMNVEV (reference sequence). The CDR3 sequence is 13 residues long. V was shortened by 5 bases and J by 7 bases, with 14 bases between the two germline ends. The CDR3 region is CASSRGAGGGYTF. In nucleotides, the CDR3 is TGTGCCAGCAGTCGCGGGGCTGGAGGTGGCTACACCTTC.

The chain is built from TRBV28 and TRBJ2-3, with 13 positions matching TRBD2. Looked up from germline, CDR1 is MDHEN and CDR2 is SYDVKM. V gave up 8 bases and J gave up 4 bases; unmatched junction bases: 15. The CDR3 runs 18 residues. The chain's CDR3 is CASGGLAGEGVRADTQYF. The DNA for the CDR3 is TGTGCCAGCGGAGGACTAGCGGGAGAAGGGGTCCGGGCAGATACGCAGTATTTT.

The chain links TRBV30 to TRBJ1-1, with 8 positions matching TRBD1. The CDR3 contains 13 residues. Per the germline V gene, CDR1 is GTSNPN and CDR2 is SVGIG (reference sequence). With 5 bases clipped from V and 0 bases from J, the junction kept 2 bases outside the gene matches. In nucleotides, the CDR3 is TGTGCCTGGGGACAGGGAATGAACACTGAAGCTTTCTTT. Its protein is CAWGQGMNTEAFF.

This clone showed up just once. V is TRBV7-9 and J is TRBJ2-3; D not certain. V was pared by 1 base and J by 1 base, with 9 bases between. CDR3 size: 15 residues. Germline V gene sequence: CDR1 SEHNR, CDR2 FQNEAQ (reference sequence). CDR3 sequence reads: CASSLVWAGTDTQYF. DNA of the CDR3: TGTGCCAGCAGCTTAGTTTGGGCCGGCACAGATACGCAGTATTTT.

The rearrangement joins TRBV29-1 to TRBJ2-1, with 8 bases that match TRBD2. Trimming removed 5 bases from V and 0 bases from J; junction bases left unmatched: 3. CDR1 and CDR2 from the germline V gene are SQVTM and ANQGSEA. This CDR3 region has 14 residues. The CDR3: CSVTGGSSYNEQFF. The CDR3 DNA reads as TGCAGCGTTACGGGGGGGAGCTCCTACAATGAGCAGTTCTTC.

This clone was counted once. The chain has TRBV9 and TRBJ2-3; D is unclear. Germline assignment: CDR1 SGDLS and CDR2 YYNGEE. CDR3 length: 14 amino acids. Trimming removed 0 bases from V and 1 base from J, with 6 bases in between. The CDR3 region has the DNA TGTGCCAGCAGCGTAGGTGTCGGCACAGATACGCAGTATTTT. This translates into CASSVGVGTDTQYF.

V and J are TRBV6-5 and TRBJ2-7; D perhaps matches TRBD2 (5 bases). The CDR3 is 14 residues long. Looked up from germline, CDR1 is MNHEY and CDR2 is SVGAGI. Trimming cost V 0 bases and J 2 bases, with 8 bases left between them. CDR3 in DNA: TGTGCCAGCAGTTACTCCCTGGAGGCCTACGAGCAGTACTTC. Amino acids: CASSYSLEAYEQYF.

The chain combines TRBV6-5 with TRBJ2-2; possible D gene TRBD1, 6 bases. Trimming cost V 6 bases and J 1 base, with 12 bases left between them. This CDR3 has 15 amino acids. Germline CDR1 MNHEY, CDR2 SVGAGI. CDR3 residues: CASSVRQENTGELFF. As DNA, the CDR3 is TGTGCCAGCAGCGTAAGACAGGAGAACACCGGGGAGCTGTTTTTT.

This chain links TRBV4-2 with TRBJ1-2; 7 positions agree with TRBD1. Germline V gene lookup returns CDR1 LGHNA and CDR2 YNFKEQ. V trimming: 1 base; J trimming: 2 bases; junction bases outside the gene matches: 4. The CDR3 sequence is 15 residues long. This chain's CDR3 is CASSQGGTANYGYTF. CDR3 sequence (DNA): TGTGCCAGCAGCCAAGGGGGGACAGCCAACTATGGCTACACCTTC.

The chain links TRBV2 to TRBJ2-2, with a tentative D call TRBD1 (5 bases). The CDR3 loop spans 16 amino acids. V was pared by 3 bases and J by 0 bases, with 11 bases between. Germline-derived CDR1 and CDR2 are SNHLY and FYNNEI. CDR3 region: CASSDSRQTNTGELFF. The CDR3 DNA sequence: TGTGCCAGCAGTGACAGTCGACAGACGAACACCGGGGAGCTGTTTTTT.

This sequence joins TRBV7-8 and TRBJ2-3, with 8 bases identical to TRBD1. In germline, CDR1 is SGHVS, CDR2 FQNEAQ. The junction had 11 bases not matched to a gene; V was cut back by 5 bases and J by 7 bases. This CDR3 comprises 15 residues. This CDR3 is CASSIPGQGGYTQYF. The CDR3 nucleotides read TGTGCCAGCAGCATCCCTGGACAGGGCGGATATACGCAGTATTTT.

This chain uses TRBV27 with TRBJ2-2, with 8 bases lining up with TRBD2. Germline loops: CDR1 MNHEY, CDR2 SMNVEV (reference sequence). The CDR3 totals 22 residues. V lost 3 bases, J lost 0 bases, and 21 bases stayed unmatched. The CDR3 reads CASSFGREGRFSARANTGELFF. Written as DNA, the CDR3 is TGTGCCAGCAGTTTTGGTCGGGAGGGCCGGTTTAGCGCGCGGGCGAACACCGGGGAGCTGTTTTTT.

Only one count was recorded for this clone. CDR3 sequence reads: CASSFVGNQPQHF. CDR3 DNA: TGTGCCAGCAGCTTCGTCGGCAATCAGCCCCAGCATTTT. The chain is built from TRBV7-6 and TRBJ1-5; the D is unclear. CDR1 and CDR2 (germline): SGHVS, FNYEAQ. This CDR3 is built from 13 residues. V was trimmed by 3 bases and J by 2 bases, leaving 5 bases between them.

The chain carries TRBV11-3 and TRBJ2-1; 13 bases agree with TRBD2. The CDR3 is 15 residues long. J lost 7 bases, V lost 4 bases, and 4 bases had no gene match. CDR1 is SGHNT, CDR2 YENEEA, per germline. CDR3 residues: CASSSGLAGKNEQFF. For the CDR3, the DNA is TGTGCCAGCAGCTCGGGACTAGCGGGAAAAAATGAGCAGTTCTTC.

The V call is TRBV5-1, the J call TRBJ2-5; TRBD2 matches at 9 bases. Germline lookup yields CDR1 SGHRS and CDR2 YFSETQ. The CDR3 consists of 14 residues. The ends lost 4 bases at V and 2 bases at J; junction bases unmatched: 3. CDR3 DNA sequence: TGCGCCAGCAGCAGGCGGGGGGGACAAGAGACCCAGTACTTC. Translated, it gives CASSRRGGQETQYF.